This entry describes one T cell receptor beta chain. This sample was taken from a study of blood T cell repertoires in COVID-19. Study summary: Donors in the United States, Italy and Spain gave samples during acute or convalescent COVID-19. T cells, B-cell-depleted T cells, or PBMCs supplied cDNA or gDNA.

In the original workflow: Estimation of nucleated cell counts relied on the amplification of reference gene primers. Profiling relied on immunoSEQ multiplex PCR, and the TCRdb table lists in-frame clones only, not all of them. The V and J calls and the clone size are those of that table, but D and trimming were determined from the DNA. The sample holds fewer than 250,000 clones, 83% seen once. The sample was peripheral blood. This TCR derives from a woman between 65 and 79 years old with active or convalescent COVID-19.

CDR3 in DNA: TGCGCCAGCAGCCCCCGAGACACCAAAGAGACCCAGTACTTC. This codes for CASSPRDTKETQYF. The genes are TRBV5-1 and TRBJ2-5; D remains unclear. CDR1 SGHRS and CDR2 YFSETQ come from the germline V gene. This CDR3 has 14 amino acids. Trimming shortened V by 4 bases and J by 3 bases, and 13 bases separated the two germline ends.